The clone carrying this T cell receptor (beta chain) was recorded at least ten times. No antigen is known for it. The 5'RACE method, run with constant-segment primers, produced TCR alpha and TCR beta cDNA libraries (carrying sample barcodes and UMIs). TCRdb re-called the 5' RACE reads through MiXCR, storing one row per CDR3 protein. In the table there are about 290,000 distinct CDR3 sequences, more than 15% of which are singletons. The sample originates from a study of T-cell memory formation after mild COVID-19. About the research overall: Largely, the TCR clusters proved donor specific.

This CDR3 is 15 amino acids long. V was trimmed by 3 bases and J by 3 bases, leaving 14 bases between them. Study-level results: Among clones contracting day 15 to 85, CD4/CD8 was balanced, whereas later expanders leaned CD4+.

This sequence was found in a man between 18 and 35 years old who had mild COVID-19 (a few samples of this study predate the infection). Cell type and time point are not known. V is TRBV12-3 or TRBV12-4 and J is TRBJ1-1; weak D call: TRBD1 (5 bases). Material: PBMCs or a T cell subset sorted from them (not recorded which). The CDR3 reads CASSFLGVGDTEAFF. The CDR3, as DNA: TGTGCCAGCAGTTTCCTGGGGGTCGGGGACACTGAAGCTTTCTTT.